This T cell receptor beta chain was captured by sequencing in a study of cytomegalovirus exposure and HLA in healthy donors. Study-wide findings and caveats: In a later analysis, a missense DCLRE1C variant was linked to TCR beta V- and J-gene trimming. Exclusion applied to some V segments, including TRBV6-2 and TRBV6-3, as they were indistinguishable. Sequencing had likely introduced a cluster of highly shared sequence variants as an artifact.

The CDR3 consists of 14 residues. CDR1 is MDHEN, CDR2 SYDVKM, per germline. The V and J ends lost 2 bases and 4 bases, in that order; junction bases with no gene match: 4. The PCR contained 60 Vbeta and 13 Jbeta primers. Sequencing was performed with immunoSEQ multiplex PCR; in TCRdb, only in-frame clones are kept and a portion is missing. The data hold approximately 90,000 clones, with roughly 80% observed a single time. Details on this clone: Its antigen is unknown.

The TCR originated in a man aged 40-50 years in good health and CMV-seronegative. The chain employs TRBV28 and TRBJ1-1; 7 bases match TRBD1. Sequencing was done on a sample of PBMCs. In nucleotides, the CDR3 is TGTGCCAGCAGTTTACAGGGGGAAGGCACTGAAGCTTTCTTT. This gives the protein CASSLQGEGTEAFF.